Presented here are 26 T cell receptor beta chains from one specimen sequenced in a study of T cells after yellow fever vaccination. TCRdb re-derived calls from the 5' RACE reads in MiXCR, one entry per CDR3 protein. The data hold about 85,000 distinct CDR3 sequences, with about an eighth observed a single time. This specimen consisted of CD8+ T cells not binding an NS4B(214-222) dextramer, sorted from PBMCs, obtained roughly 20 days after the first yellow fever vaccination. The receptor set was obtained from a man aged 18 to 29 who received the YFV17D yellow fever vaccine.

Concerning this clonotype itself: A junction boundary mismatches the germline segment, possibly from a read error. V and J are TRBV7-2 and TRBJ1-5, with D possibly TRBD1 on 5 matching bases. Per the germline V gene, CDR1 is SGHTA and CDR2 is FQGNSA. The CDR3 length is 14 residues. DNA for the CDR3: TGTGCCAGCAGCTTAAAGGGGTATTTGCAGCCCAAGCATTTT. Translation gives CASSLKGYLQPKHF.

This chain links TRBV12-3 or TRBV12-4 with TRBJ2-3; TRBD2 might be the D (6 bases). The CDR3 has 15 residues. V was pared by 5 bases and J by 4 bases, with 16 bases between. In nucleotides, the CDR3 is TGTGCCAGCAGTGTCCCGGGACTCCACCCAGATACGCAGTATTTT. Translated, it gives CASSVPGLHPDTQYF.

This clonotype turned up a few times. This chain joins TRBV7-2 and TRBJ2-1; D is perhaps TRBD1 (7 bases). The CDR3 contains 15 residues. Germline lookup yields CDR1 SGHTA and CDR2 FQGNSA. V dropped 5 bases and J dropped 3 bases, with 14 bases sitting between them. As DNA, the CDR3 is TGTGCCAGCAGCCAAGGAGGGGGCCGCTACAATGAGCAGTTCTTC. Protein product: CASSQGGGRYNEQFF.

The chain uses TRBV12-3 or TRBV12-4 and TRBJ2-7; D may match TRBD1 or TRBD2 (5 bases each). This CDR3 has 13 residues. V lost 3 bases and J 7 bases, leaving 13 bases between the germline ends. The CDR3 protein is CASSFGTPGEQYF. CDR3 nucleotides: TGTGCCAGCAGTTTCGGGACCCCGGGTGAGCAGTACTTC.

CDR3 protein: CASSQALLNNEQFF. The CDR3 DNA sequence: TGTGCCAGCAGCCAAGCCCTCCTAAACAATGAGCAGTTCTTC. The chain carries TRBV3-1 and TRBJ2-1; D is unclear. Trimming took off 1 base at V and 5 bases at J, with 9 bases between the two ends. Germline V gene lookup returns CDR1 LGHDT and CDR2 YNNKEL (reference sequence). The CDR3 length is 14 residues.

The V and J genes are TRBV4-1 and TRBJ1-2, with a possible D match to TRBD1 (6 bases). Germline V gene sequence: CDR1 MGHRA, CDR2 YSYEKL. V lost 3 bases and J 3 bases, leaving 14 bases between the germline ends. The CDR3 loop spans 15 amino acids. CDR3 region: CASSHQDSPYYGYTF. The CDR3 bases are TGCGCCAGCAGCCACCAGGACAGCCCCTACTATGGCTACACCTTC.

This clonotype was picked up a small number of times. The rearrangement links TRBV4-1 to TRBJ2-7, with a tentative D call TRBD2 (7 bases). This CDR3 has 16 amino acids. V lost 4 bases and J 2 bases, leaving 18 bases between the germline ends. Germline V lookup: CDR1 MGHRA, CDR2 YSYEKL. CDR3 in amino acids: CASSLPFGGGPYEQYF. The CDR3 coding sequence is TGCGCCAGCAGCCTCCCTTTTGGCGGGGGCCCCTACGAGCAGTACTTC.

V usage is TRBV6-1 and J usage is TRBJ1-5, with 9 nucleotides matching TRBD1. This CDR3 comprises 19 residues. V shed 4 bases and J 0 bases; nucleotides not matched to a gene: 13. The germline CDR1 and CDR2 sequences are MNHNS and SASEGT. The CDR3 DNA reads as TGTGCCAGCAGTGCCCTTTTGGACAGGGGTTCATTTAGCAATCAGCCCCAGCATTTT. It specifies CASSALLDRGSFSNQPQHF.

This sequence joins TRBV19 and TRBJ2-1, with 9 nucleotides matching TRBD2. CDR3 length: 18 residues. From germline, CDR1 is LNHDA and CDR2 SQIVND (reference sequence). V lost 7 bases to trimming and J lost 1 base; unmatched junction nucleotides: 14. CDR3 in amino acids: CASNPKLAGGPSYNEQFF. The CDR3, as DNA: TGTGCCAGTAATCCCAAGCTGGCGGGGGGGCCTTCCTACAATGAGCAGTTCTTC. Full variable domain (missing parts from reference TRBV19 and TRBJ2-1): DGGITQSPKYLFRKEGQNVTLSCEQNLNHDAMYWYRQDPGQGLRLIYYSQIVNDFQKGDIAEGYSVSREKKESFPLTVTSAQKNPTAFYLCASNPKLAGGPSYNEQFFGPGTRLTVL.

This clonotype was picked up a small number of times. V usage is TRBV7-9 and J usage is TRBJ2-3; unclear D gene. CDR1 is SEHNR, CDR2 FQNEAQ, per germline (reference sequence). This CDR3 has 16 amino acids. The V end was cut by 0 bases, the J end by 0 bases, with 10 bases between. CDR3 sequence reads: CASSLAAQPSTDTQYF. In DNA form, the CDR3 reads TGTGCCAGCAGCTTAGCAGCACAGCCTAGCACAGATACGCAGTATTTT.

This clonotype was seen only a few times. CDR3 in amino acids: CASSYEHPGYEQYF. In DNA form, the CDR3 reads TGTGCCAGCAGCTACGAGCACCCAGGGTACGAGCAGTACTTC. The rearrangement uses TRBV4-2 and TRBJ2-7, with D possibly being TRBD1 (5 bases). There are 14 residues in the CDR3. Trimming stripped 5 bases from V and 4 bases from J, with 15 bases between. CDR1 is LGHNA, CDR2 YNFKEQ, per germline.

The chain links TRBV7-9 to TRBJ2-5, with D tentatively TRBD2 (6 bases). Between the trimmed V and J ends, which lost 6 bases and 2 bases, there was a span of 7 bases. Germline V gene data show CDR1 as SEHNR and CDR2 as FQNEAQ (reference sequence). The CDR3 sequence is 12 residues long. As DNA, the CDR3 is TGTGCCAGCAGGGGGGGACAAGAGACCCAGTACTTC. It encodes CASRGGQETQYF.

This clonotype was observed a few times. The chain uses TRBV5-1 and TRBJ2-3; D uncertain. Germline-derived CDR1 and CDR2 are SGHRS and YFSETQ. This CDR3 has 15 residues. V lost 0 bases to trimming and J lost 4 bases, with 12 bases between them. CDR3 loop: CASSLAIQVPDTQYF. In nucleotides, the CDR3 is TGCGCCAGCAGCTTGGCCATTCAGGTGCCAGATACGCAGTATTTT.

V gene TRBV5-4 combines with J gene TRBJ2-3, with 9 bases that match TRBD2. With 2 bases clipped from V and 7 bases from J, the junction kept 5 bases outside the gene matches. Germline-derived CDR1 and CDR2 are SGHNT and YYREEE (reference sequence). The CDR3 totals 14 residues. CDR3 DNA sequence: TGTGCCAGCAGCTTCGCGGGGGGGCCAAATACGCAGTATTTT. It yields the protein CASSFAGGPNTQYF.

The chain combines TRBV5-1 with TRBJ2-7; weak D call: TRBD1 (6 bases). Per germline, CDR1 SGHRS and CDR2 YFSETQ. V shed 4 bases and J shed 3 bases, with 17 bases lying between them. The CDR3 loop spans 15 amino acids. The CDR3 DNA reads TGCGCCAGCAGCCCGTGGACAGAAGTATTCTACGAGCAGTACTTC. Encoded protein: CASSPWTEVFYEQYF. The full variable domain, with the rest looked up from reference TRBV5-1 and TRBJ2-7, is KAGVTQTPRYLIKTRGQQVTLSCSPISGHRSVSWYQQTPGQGLQFLFEYFSETQRNKGNFPGRFSGRQFSNSRSEMNVSTLELGDSALYLCASSPWTEVFYEQYFGPGTRLTVT.

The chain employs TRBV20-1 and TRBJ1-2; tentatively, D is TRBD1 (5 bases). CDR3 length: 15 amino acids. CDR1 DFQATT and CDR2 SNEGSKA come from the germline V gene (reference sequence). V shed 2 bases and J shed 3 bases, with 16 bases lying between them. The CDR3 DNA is TGCAGTGCTAGAAAATTGGAGGTGGGGGACTATGGCTACACCTTC. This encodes CSARKLEVGDYGYTF.

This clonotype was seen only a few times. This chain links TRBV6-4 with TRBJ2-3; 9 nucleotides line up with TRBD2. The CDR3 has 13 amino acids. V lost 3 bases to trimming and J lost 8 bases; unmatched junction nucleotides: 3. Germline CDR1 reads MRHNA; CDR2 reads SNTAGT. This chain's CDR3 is CASSDKTSGTQYF. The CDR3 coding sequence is TGTGCCAGCAGTGATAAGACTAGCGGTACGCAGTATTTT.

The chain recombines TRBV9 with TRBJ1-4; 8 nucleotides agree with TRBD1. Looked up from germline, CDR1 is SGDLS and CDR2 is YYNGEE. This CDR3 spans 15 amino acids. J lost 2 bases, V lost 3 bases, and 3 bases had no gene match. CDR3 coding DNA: TGTGCCAGCAGCGCCCAGGGGGCCACTAATGAAAAACTGTTTTTT. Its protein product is CASSAQGATNEKLFF.

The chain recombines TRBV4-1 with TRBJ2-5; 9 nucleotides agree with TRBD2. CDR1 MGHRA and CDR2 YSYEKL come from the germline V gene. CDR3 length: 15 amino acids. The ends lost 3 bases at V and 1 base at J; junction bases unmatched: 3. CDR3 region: CASSHLSGGQETQYF. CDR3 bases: TGCGCCAGCAGCCACCTTAGCGGGGGCCAAGAGACCCAGTACTTC.

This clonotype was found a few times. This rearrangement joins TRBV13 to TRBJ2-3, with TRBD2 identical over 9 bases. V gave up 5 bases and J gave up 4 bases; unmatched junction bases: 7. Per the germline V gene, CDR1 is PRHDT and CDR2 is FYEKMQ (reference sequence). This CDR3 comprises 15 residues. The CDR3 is CASSLAGGKADTQYF. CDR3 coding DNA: TGTGCCAGCAGCCTCGCGGGGGGGAAAGCAGATACGCAGTATTTT. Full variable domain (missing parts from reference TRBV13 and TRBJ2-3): AAGVIQSPRHLIKEKRETATLKCYPIPRHDTVYWYQQGPGQDPQFLISFYEKMQSDKGSIPDRFSAQQFSDYHSELNMSSLELGDSALYFCASSLAGGKADTQYFGPGTRLTVL.

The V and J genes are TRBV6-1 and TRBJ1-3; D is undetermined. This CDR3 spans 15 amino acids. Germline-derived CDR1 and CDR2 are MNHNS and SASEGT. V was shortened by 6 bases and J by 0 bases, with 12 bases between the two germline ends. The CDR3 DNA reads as TGTGCCAGCAGCGACAACCAATTCTCTGGAAACACCATATATTTT. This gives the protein CASSDNQFSGNTIYF.

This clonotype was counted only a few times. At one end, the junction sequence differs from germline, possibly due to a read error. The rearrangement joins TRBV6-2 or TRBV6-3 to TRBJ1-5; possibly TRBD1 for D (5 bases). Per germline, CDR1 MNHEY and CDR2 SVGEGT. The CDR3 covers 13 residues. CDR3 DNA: TGTGCCAGCAGCCAGACAGACAATCAGCCACAGCATTTT. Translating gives CASSQTDNQPQHF.

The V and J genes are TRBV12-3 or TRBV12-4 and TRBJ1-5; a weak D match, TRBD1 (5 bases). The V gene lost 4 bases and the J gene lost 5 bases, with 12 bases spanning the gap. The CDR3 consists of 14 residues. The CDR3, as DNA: TGTGCCAGCAGTTGGGTAGGAGGGGATCAGCCCCAGCATTTT. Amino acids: CASSWVGGDQPQHF.

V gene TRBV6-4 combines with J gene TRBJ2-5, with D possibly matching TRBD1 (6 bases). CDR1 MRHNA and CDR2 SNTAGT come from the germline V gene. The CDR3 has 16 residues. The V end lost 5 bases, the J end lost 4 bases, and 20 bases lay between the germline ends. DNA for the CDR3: TGTGCCAGCAGTTTACAGCCAAACAGGGCCGCAGAGACCCAGTACTTC. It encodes CASSLQPNRAAETQYF.

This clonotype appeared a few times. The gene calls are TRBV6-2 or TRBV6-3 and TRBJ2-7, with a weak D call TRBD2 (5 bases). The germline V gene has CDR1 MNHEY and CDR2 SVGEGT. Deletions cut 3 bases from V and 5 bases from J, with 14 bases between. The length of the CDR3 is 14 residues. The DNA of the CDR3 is TGTGCCAGCAGTTATGAGGGCGCCGGTGACGAGCAGTACGTC. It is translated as CASSYEGAGDEQYV.

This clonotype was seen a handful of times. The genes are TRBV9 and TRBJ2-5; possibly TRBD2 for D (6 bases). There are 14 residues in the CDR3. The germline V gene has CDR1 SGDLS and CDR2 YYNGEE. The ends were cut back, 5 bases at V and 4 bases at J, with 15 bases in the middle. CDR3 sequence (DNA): TGTGCCAGCAGTGCTACTAGCCTGGGAGAGACCCAGTACTTC. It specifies CASSATSLGETQYF.